This T cell receptor (beta chain) was identified in a study of shared T cell receptors in the human thymus. This table comes from immunoSEQ multiplex PCR, and its TCRdb copy is limited to in-frame clones, with some not included. The repertoire holds roughly 500,000 clones, with 78% as singletons. The CDR3 extends over 12 amino acids. CDR1 is SGHKS and CDR2 is YYEKEE in the germline V gene (reference sequence). Trimming took off 3 bases at V and 7 bases at J, with 10 bases between the two ends. The same specimen was also included in a second study, on human thymus T cells. Turning to that study: From resections taken during corrective heart surgery, the thymus tissue was obtained. Related research described strongly overlapping thymic repertoires in unrelated people.

This rearrangement joins TRBV5-5 to TRBJ1-2, with D maybe TRBD1 (5 bases). The source is a boy under two years old with a congenital heart defect. The specimen was thymocytes. The CDR3 DNA sequence: TGTGCCAGCAGCTGGGGGGAGTTTGGCTACACCTTC. Its translation is CASSWGEFGYTF.